Listed below are T cell receptor beta chains from one sample, sequenced in a study of T cell responses to AZD1222 COVID-19 vaccine. Generated by immunoSEQ multiplex PCR, the TCRdb table keeps only in-frame clones and is missing some. The sample contains approximately 50,000 clones, about 85% of which appear only once. The sequences come from peripheral blood, collected on day 0 of MenACWY control vaccination. The receptors come from an adult in good health. The CDR3 runs from the conserved cysteine through the conserved F or W. The D gene is left open where the match is weak. Size is omitted from some rows. Given values are once, few, many or a class for expanded clones.

d_gene | j_gene | v_gene | abundance | CDR3nt | CDR3aa
TRBD2 | TRBJ2-1 | TRBV28 | . | TGTGCCAGCAGTCGTAGCGGGAACTCTCGAGGCAATGAGCAGTTCTTC | CASSRSGNSRGNEQFF
. | TRBJ2-2 | TRBV9 | . | TGTGCCAGCAGCCCCCATAGAGGGGGTCGTGGGGAGCTGTTTTTT | CASSPHRGGRGELFF
TRBD2 | TRBJ2-3 | TRBV6-6 | . | TGTGCCAGCAGCCGACAGGGACTAGCGGGAATGAGTGGCACAGATACGCAGTATTTT | CASSRQGLAGMSGTDTQYF
. | TRBJ2-1 | TRBV5-4 | . | TGTGCCAGCAGCTTGGGCCTTGGGGTCAACAATGAGCAGTTCTTC | CASSLGLGVNNEQFF
TRBD2 | TRBJ2-1 | TRBV3-1/TRBV3-2 | . | TGTGCCAGCAGCCCGTACTGGACTAGCGGGGCGGACAATGAGCAGTTCTTC | CASSPYWTSGADNEQFF
TRBD1 | TRBJ2-7 | TRBV4-3 | . | TGCGCCAGCAGCCAAGCAGGGGGCGTCGGCTACGAGCAGTACTTC | CASSQAGGVGYEQYF
TRBD1 | TRBJ2-3 | TRBV5-1 | . | TGCGCCAGCAGCCTACACCGGGACAGCGGAAATACGCAGTATTTT | CASSLHRDSGNTQYF
TRBD2 | TRBJ2-3 | TRBV2 | . | TGTGCCAGCACTAGGGGACTAGCCAACACAGATACGCAGTATTTT | CASTRGLANTDTQYF
. | TRBJ1-5 | TRBV5-1 | . | TGCGCCAGCAGCTTGGATGATGGGTACAATCAGCCCCAGCATTTT | CASSLDDGYNQPQHF
. | TRBJ1-1 | TRBV14 | once | TGTGCCAGCAGCCAAGGGGACAAGACTGAAGCTTTCTTT | CASSQGDKTEAFF
TRBD1 | TRBJ2-7 | TRBV5-1 | . | TGCGCCAGCGGATCGGGACAGGGTATGGAGCAGTACTTC | CASGSGQGMEQYF
TRBD2 | TRBJ2-3 | TRBV27 | . | TGTGCCAGCGCCCGACTAGCCGCTACTGGGGGATCAGATACGCAGTATTTT | CASARLAATGGSDTQYF
. | TRBJ2-1 | TRBV30 | . | TGTGCCTGGAGTGCGGACTACTCAAACAATGAGCAGTTCTTC | CAWSADYSNNEQFF
TRBD1 | TRBJ2-1 | TRBV10-2 | . | TGCGCCAGCAGTGACCTCTCCCGGGACAGGGGTTATGAGCAGTTCTTC | CASSDLSRDRGYEQFF
. | TRBJ1-5 | TRBV5-1 | . | TGCGCCAGCGCGGACCTATCCGGCAGCAATCAGCCCCAGCATTTT | CASADLSGSNQPQHF
TRBD1 | TRBJ2-7 | TRBV9 | . | TGTGCCAGCAGCGCTACAGGGGGCCCTCTCCTCTACGAGCAGTACTTC | CASSATGGPLLYEQYF
. | TRBJ1-5 | TRBV28 | . | TGTGCCAGCAGTGCACCCCCTGATCAGCCCCAGCATTTT | CASSAPPDQPQHF
. | TRBJ1-3 | TRBV5-1 | . | TGCGCCAGCAGCTTGGTACAGGGAGCTGGAAACACCATATATTTT | CASSLVQGAGNTIYF
. | TRBJ1-2 | TRBV5-1 | . | TGCGCCAGCAGCTCGGACGGATTCTATGGCTACACCTTC | CASSSDGFYGYTF
TRBD2 | TRBJ2-3 | TRBV9 | once | TGTGCCAGCAGCCTCGGGGGGAGAGATACGCAGTATTTT | CASSLGGRDTQYF
. | TRBJ1-5 | TRBV7-2 | . | TGTGCCAGCAGCAAACAGCCGGGACATAGCAATCAGCCCCAGCATTTT | CASSKQPGHSNQPQHF
TRBD2 | TRBJ2-1 | TRBV3-1/TRBV3-2 | . | TGTGCCAGCAGCCCAAAACCCTGGACTAGCGGCTCAAGCTCCTACAATGAGCAGTTCTTC | CASSPKPWTSGSSSYNEQFF
. | TRBJ2-1 | TRBV12-3/TRBV12-4 | . | TGTGCCAGCAGTGGGGGGACAGTTAATGAGCAGTTCTTC | CASSGGTVNEQFF
TRBD2 | TRBJ2-3 | TRBV19 | . | TGTGCCAGTCGCCGGACTAGCGGGAGTGCAGATACGCAGTATTTT | CASRRTSGSADTQYF
. | TRBJ2-5 | TRBV29-1 | . | TGCAGCGTATTGTCCTCGGGAGAGACCCAGTACTTC | CSVLSSGETQYF
TRBD2 | TRBJ2-5 | TRBV2 | . | TGTGCCAGCAGTGAAGCGAGGACTAGCGAGACCCAGTACTTC | CASSEARTSETQYF
. | TRBJ2-1 | TRBV13 | . | TGTGCCAGCAGCCTGAGACACTTAGCGGCGACCATCCACAATGAGCAGTTCTTC | CASSLRHLAATIHNEQFF
TRBD1 | TRBJ1-2 | TRBV18 | . | TGTGCCAGCACATACCAGGACAGGGAATATGGCTACACCTTC | CASTYQDREYGYTF
. | TRBJ1-2 | TRBV6-5 | . | TGTGCCTCCATACGTTCCTGGGGCGACTATGGCTACACCTTC | CASIRSWGDYGYTF